The next 11 T cell receptor beta chains were all read from a single sample in a study of shared clonotypes between healthy human individuals. Assay: immunoSEQ multiplex PCR; the TCRdb copy retains only in-frame clones and omits some. The sample lists a few million clones; around 90% were seen once. Sequencing was carried out using naive CD4+ T cells sorted from blood. The subset denotes: CD45RA+ positively selected. Every receptor here comes from a man younger than 30 in good health.

This rearrangement joins TRBV6-5 to TRBJ2-1, with D unclear. This CDR3 has 15 residues. V lost 4 bases to trimming and J lost 3 bases, with 13 bases between them. Germline CDR1 is MNHEY and CDR2 is SVGAGI. In DNA, the CDR3 is TGTGCCAGCAGTTCCCTCGGCGGCAACTACAATGAGCAGTTCTTC. Amino acids: CASSSLGGNYNEQFF.

The rearrangement links TRBV6-1 to TRBJ1-6; no definite D call. The CDR3 runs to 16 residues. Germline V lookup: CDR1 MNHNS, CDR2 SASEGT. V shed 0 bases and J shed 5 bases, with 11 bases lying between them. The CDR3 DNA sequence: TGTGCCAGCAGTGAAGCGTCAGTCAGCAATAATTCACCCCTCCACTTT. As protein: CASSEASVSNNSPLHF.

This clone was picked up a small number of times. Other DNA sequences in the sample encode the same CDR3. This chain joins TRBV2 and TRBJ1-2; D unclear. In germline, CDR1 is SNHLY, CDR2 FYNNEI. CDR3 length: 11 residues. Deletions cut 1 base from V and 7 bases from J, with 4 bases between. The CDR3 sequence is CASSEGVGYTF. Written as DNA, the CDR3 is TGTGCCAGCAGTGAAGGGGTTGGCTACACCTTC.

This chain connects TRBV10-3 to TRBJ1-5, with D hard to call. Germline V gene lookup returns CDR1 ENHRY and CDR2 SYGVKD. V was trimmed by 4 bases and J by 6 bases, leaving 10 bases between them. The CDR3 consists of 13 residues. The CDR3 loop reads CAISGEEGQPQHF. CDR3 nucleotides: TGTGCCATCAGTGGTGAGGAGGGTCAGCCCCAGCATTTT.

This clone was observed a single time. The chain joins TRBV11-2 to TRBJ2-7, with 7 positions matching TRBD1. V dropped 5 bases and J dropped 6; count of bases not matched to a gene: 7. CDR1 is SGHAT, CDR2 FQNNGV, per germline. CDR3 length: 13 residues. The CDR3 protein is CASSPRGPIEQYF. CDR3 sequence (DNA): TGTGCCAGCAGCCCAAGGGGGCCCATCGAGCAGTACTTC.

This chain uses TRBV2 with TRBJ2-1; 16 bases are a match to TRBD2. Looked up from germline, CDR1 is SNHLY and CDR2 is FYNNEI. V lost 6 bases, J lost 8 bases, and 4 bases stayed unmatched. The CDR3 has 15 residues. CDR3 DNA sequence: TGTGCCAGCAGGGGACTAGCGGGAGGGTTCGATGAGCAGTTCTTC. Amino acids: CASRGLAGGFDEQFF.

This clone appeared once. V and J are TRBV7-6 and TRBJ1-5, with D unresolved. The germline V gene encodes CDR1 SGHVS and CDR2 FNYEAQ. This CDR3 contains 15 residues. V lost 2 bases, J lost 0 bases, and 8 bases lay in between. As DNA, the CDR3 is TGTGCCAGCAGCTTAAATGCTTTTAGCAATCAGCCCCAGCATTTT. It codes for CASSLNAFSNQPQHF.

Worth noting for this clone: Other DNA sequences from this sample encode an identical CDR3 as well. J is TRBJ1-5 and V is TRBV2, with D possibly being TRBD1 (5 bases). V was cut by 6 bases and J by 4 bases, with 10 bases left in between. Germline CDR1 SNHLY, CDR2 FYNNEI. The CDR3 is made up of 13 amino acids. The CDR3 spells CASRRDGNQPQHF. CDR3 in DNA: TGTGCCAGCAGGCGGGACGGAAATCAGCCCCAGCATTTT.

This chain links TRBV7-2 with TRBJ2-1; 14 bases are shared with TRBD2. The length of the CDR3 is 15 residues. V trimming: 5 bases; J trimming: 10 bases; junction bases outside the gene matches: 7. Germline CDR1 and CDR2: SGHTA and FQGNSA. CDR3 in amino acids: CASSRGLAGVSEQFF. For the CDR3, the DNA is TGTGCCAGCAGCCGGGGACTAGCGGGAGTCAGCGAGCAGTTCTTC.

The CDR3 spells CASSPGDREAFF. The CDR3, as DNA: TGTGCCAGCTCACCGGGAGACCGTGAAGCTTTCTTT. This sequence joins TRBV18 and TRBJ1-1, with D hard to call. Germline CDR1 KGHSH, CDR2 LQKENI. The CDR3 spans 12 residues. V was trimmed by 3 bases and J by 7 bases, leaving 9 bases between them.

The rearrangement joins TRBV6-6 to TRBJ1-1; TRBD1 agrees at 7 bases. The CDR3 extends over 13 amino acids. CDR1 is MNHNY, CDR2 SVGAGI, per germline (reference sequence). The J segment lost 8 bases and the V segment lost 6 bases, leaving 9 bases of the junction unmatched. CDR3 sequence: CASRRQGITEAFF. The CDR3 DNA is TGTGCCAGCAGGAGACAGGGTATCACCGAAGCTTTCTTT.